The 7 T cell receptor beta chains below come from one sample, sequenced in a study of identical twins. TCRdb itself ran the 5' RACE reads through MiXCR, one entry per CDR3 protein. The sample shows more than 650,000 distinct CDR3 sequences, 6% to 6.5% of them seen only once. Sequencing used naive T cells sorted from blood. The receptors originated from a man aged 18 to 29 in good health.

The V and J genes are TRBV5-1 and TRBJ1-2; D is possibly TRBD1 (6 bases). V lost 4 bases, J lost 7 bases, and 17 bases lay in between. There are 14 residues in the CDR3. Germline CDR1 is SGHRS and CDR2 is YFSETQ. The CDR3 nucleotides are TGCGCCAGCAGCCCCCTCCAGGACAGAGGTGGCTACACCTTC. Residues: CASSPLQDRGGYTF.

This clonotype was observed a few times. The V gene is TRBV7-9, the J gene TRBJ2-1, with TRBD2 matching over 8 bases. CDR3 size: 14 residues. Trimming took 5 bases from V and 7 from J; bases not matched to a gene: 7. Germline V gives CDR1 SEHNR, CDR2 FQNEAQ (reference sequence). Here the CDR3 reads CASSVRLAMNEQFF. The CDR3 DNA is TGTGCCAGCAGCGTTCGACTAGCGATGAATGAGCAGTTCTTC.

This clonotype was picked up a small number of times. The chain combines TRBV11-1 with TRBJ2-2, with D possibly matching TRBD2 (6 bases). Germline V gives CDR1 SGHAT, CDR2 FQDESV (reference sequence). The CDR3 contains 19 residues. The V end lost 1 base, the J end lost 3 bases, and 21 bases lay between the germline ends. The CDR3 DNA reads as TGTGCCAGCAGCTTAGACAAGATCTGGGAGCGGGCCCACACCGGGGAGCTGTTTTTT. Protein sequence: CASSLDKIWERAHTGELFF.

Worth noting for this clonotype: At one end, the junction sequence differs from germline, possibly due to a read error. Here the CDR3 DNA reads TGCGCCAGCAGTGACGGGGCTGGGGGCTACATCTTC. This translates into CASSDGAGGYIF. This rearrangement joins TRBV10-1 to TRBJ1-2, with TRBD1 as a possible D gene (6 bases). Germline V gives CDR1 WNHNN, CDR2 SYGVQD (reference sequence). The CDR3 sequence is 12 residues long.

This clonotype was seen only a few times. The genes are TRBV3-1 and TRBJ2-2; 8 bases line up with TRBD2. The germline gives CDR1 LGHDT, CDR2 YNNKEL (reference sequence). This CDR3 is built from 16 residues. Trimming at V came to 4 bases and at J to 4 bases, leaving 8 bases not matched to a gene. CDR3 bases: TGTGCCAGCAGCCCTTCAGCGGGAGTGGCCACCGGGGAGCTGTTTTTT. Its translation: CASSPSAGVATGELFF.

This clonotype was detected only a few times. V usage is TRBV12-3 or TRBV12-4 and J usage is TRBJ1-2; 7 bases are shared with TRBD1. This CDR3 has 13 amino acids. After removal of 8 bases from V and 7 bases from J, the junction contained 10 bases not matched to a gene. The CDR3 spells CASARGQVSGYTF. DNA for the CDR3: TGTGCCAGCGCACGAGGACAGGTCTCTGGCTACACCTTC.

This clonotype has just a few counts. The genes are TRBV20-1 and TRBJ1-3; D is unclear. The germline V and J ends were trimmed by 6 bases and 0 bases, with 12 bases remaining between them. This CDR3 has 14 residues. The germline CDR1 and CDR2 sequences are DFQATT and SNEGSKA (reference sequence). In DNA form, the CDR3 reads TGCAGTGCCCGGCGGGGAAGCTCTGGAAACACCATATATTTT. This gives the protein CSARRGSSGNTIYF.